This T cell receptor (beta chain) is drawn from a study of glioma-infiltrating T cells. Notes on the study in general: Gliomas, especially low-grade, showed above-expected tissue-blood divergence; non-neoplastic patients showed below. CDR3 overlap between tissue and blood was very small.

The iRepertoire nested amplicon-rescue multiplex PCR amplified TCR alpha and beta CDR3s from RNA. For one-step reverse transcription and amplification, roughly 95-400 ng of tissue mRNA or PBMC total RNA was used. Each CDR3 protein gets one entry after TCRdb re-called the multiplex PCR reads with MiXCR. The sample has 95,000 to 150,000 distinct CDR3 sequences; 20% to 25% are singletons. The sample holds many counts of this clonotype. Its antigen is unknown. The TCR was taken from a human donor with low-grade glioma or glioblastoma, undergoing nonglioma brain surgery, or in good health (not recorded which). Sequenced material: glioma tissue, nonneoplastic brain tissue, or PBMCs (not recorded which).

The CDR3 is CASSLAWGEGTEAFF. In DNA, the CDR3 is TGTGCCAGCAGCTTAGCGTGGGGGGAAGGCACTGAAGCTTTCTTT. This rearrangement joins TRBV7-2 to TRBJ1-1; D may be TRBD1 (5 bases). Trimming took 0 bases from V and 4 from J, leaving 12 bases between them. Germline assignment: CDR1 SGHTA and CDR2 FQGNSA. The CDR3 contains 15 residues.